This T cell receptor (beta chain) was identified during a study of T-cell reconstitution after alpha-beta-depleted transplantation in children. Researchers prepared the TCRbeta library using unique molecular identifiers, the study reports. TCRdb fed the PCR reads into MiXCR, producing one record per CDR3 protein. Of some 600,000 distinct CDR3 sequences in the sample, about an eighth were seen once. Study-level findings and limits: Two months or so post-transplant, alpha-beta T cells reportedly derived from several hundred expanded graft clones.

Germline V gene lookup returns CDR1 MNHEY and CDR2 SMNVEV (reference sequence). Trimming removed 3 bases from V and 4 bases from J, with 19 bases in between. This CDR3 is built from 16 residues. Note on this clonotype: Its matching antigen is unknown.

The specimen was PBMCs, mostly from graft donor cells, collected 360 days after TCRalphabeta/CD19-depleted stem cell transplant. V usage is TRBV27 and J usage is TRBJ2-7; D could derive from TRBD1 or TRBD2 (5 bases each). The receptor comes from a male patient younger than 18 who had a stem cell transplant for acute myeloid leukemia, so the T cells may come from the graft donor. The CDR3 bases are TGTGCCAGCAGTTTTAATGGGGACGTCTTTAGGTACGAGCAGTACTTC. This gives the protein CASSFNGDVFRYEQYF.